Following are 13 T cell receptor beta chains from one sample sequenced in a study of T cell changes during pregnancy in multiple sclerosis (dated by TCRdb to between 2018 and 2020). The library was generated by the immunoSEQ multiplex PCR assay. Imported from immuneACCESS, the table was reduced by TCRdb to in-frame sequences with V and J called. These copies leave out some clones; in studies compared against another copy, an unresolved V gene accounts for under half, and the cause of the remainder is not known. For this sample the table gives about 83,000 clones, of which roughly nine tenths were detected only once. Together, the top ten hold 3% to 4.5% of the sample. Specimen: PBMCs, collected in the first trimester of pregnancy. The receptors originated from a female donor in good health, serving as a control in a pregnancy study. Some clones in this sample may be carry-over from other donors' samples.

The V and J genes are TRBV4-2 and TRBJ2-1; 12 bases are a match to TRBD2. CDR1 and CDR2 (germline): LGHNA, YNFKEQ. J gave up 8 bases and V 0 bases, and 8 bases lay outside the gene matches. CDR3 length: 17 amino acids. Here the CDR3 reads CASSQDWASGGADEQFF. The CDR3 DNA sequence: TGTGCCAGCAGCCAAGATTGGGCTAGCGGGGGGGCTGATGAGCAGTTCTTC.

The count of this clone is one. The chain has TRBV2 and TRBJ2-3; D might be TRBD2 (6 bases). This CDR3 is built from 13 residues. Looked up from germline, CDR1 is SNHLY and CDR2 is FYNNEI. Trimming took off 9 bases at V and 1 base at J, with 11 bases between the two ends. This CDR3 reads CASTGERTDTQYF. The CDR3 DNA sequence: TGTGCCAGTACGGGGGAGCGCACAGATACGCAGTATTTT.

This chain joins TRBV30 and TRBJ1-6, with D uncertain. This CDR3 has 13 amino acids. Germline V gives CDR1 GTSNPN, CDR2 SVGIG (reference sequence). Trimming left V 8 bases short and J 8 bases short, with 16 bases between. The CDR3 DNA reads TGTGCCCGCCGGGGATTCGGGGATTCACCCCTCCACTTT. This gives the protein CARRGFGDSPLHF. Together with reference TRBV30 and TRBJ1-6, the CDR3 gives the full variable domain: SQTIHQWPATLVQPVGSPLSLECTVEGTSNPNLYWYRQAAGRGLQLLFYSVGIGQISSEVPQNLSASRPQDRQFILSSKKLLLSDSGFYLCARRGFGDSPLHFGNGTRLTVT.

This clone was observed once. The V and J genes are TRBV5-1 and TRBJ2-2, with 11 bases fitting TRBD2. There are 19 residues in the CDR3. The J segment lost 6 bases and the V segment lost 0 bases, leaving 13 bases of the junction unmatched. Germline V gives CDR1 SGHRS, CDR2 YFSETQ. CDR3 sequence reads: CASSLAGVALAGEAGELFF. The CDR3 coding sequence is TGCGCCAGCAGCTTGGCAGGCGTTGCACTAGCGGGAGAGGCCGGGGAGCTGTTTTTT.

This chain links TRBV15 with TRBJ2-7, with TRBD1 matching over 10 bases. The length of the CDR3 is 15 residues. The V gene end was trimmed by 4 bases and the J gene end by 3 bases; junction bases not matched to a gene: 6. Per germline, CDR1 LNHNV and CDR2 YYDKDF (reference sequence). CDR3 region: CATSNDRTGGYEQYF. CDR3 bases: TGTGCCACCAGCAACGACCGGACAGGGGGCTACGAGCAGTACTTC. Drawing the rest from reference TRBV15 and TRBJ2-7, the complete variable domain is DAMVIQNPRYQVTQFGKPVTLSCSQTLNHNVMYWYQQKSSQAPKLLFHYYDKDFNNEADTPDNFQSRRPNTSFCFLDIRSPGLGDTAMYLCATSNDRTGGYEQYFGPGTRLTVT.

This clone occurred once. The chain links TRBV7-8 to TRBJ2-5; TRBD1 matches at 7 bases. From germline, CDR1 is SGHVS and CDR2 FQNEAQ. Losses at the gene ends were 7 bases for V and 4 bases for J; bases not matched to a gene: 9. CDR3 size: 14 residues. Here the CDR3 DNA reads TGTGCCAGCAAGAAAACCCAGGGGGTAGAGACCCAGTACTTC. This sequence encodes CASKKTQGVETQYF.

This clone was observed a few times. The chain employs TRBV27 and TRBJ2-7, with 7 bases aligning to TRBD2. The CDR3 has 14 residues. Trimming took 5 bases from V and 2 from J; bases not matched to a gene: 6. The germline V gene encodes CDR1 MNHEY and CDR2 SMNVEV (reference sequence). Here the CDR3 reads CASSRDYLTYEQYF. CDR3 nucleotides: TGTGCCAGCAGTCGGGACTACCTAACCTACGAGCAGTACTTC.

The chain has TRBV6-1 and TRBJ2-7, with TRBD2 matching over 8 bases. This CDR3 has 14 residues. With 1 base clipped from V and 4 bases from J, the junction kept 3 bases outside the gene matches. The germline V gene has CDR1 MNHNS and CDR2 SASEGT. The CDR3 region is CASSEGGLGYEQYF. CDR3 coding DNA: TGTGCCAGCAGTGAAGGGGGACTAGGGTACGAGCAGTACTTC.

The V and J genes are TRBV5-4 and TRBJ2-1, with TRBD2 identical over 9 bases. J was trimmed by 2 bases and V by 4 bases; bases with no gene match: 7. This CDR3 region has 16 residues. In germline, CDR1 is SGHNT, CDR2 YYREEE (reference sequence). The CDR3 DNA reads TGTGCCAGCAGCCCACCTCGCGGGAGGGCCTACAATGAGCAGTTCTTC. Translating it yields CASSPPRGRAYNEQFF.

This clone has a single count. The rearrangement joins TRBV5-1 to TRBJ2-5; 8 positions agree with TRBD1. Germline V gene data show CDR1 as SGHRS and CDR2 as YFSETQ. Losses at the gene ends were 4 bases for V and 5 bases for J; bases not matched to a gene: 13. The CDR3 runs 16 residues. CDR3 DNA sequence: TGCGCCAGCAGCCAATACGGGACAGGCTGGGGGGAGACCCAGTACTTC. Translation: CASSQYGTGWGETQYF.

The rearrangement uses TRBV7-2 and TRBJ2-1; perhaps TRBD2 as D (6 bases). Per the germline V gene, CDR1 is SGHTA and CDR2 is FQGNSA. Trimming took off 1 base at V and 9 bases at J, with 13 bases between the two ends. The CDR3 length is 14 residues. The CDR3 spells CASSLVGGKSEQFF. The CDR3 DNA follows: TGTGCCAGCAGCTTAGTCGGGGGAAAGAGTGAGCAGTTCTTC. Filled out from reference TRBV7-2 and TRBJ2-1, the complete variable domain reads GAGVSQSPSNKVTEKGKDVELRCDPISGHTALYWYRQSLGQGLEFLIYFQGNSAPDKSGLPSDRFSAERTGGSVSTLTIQRTQQEDSAVYLCASSLVGGKSEQFFGPGTRLTVL.

V usage is TRBV6-5 and J usage is TRBJ2-2; TRBD1 matches 7 bases. Germline V gene lookup returns CDR1 MNHEY and CDR2 SVGAGI. CDR3 length: 15 residues. V lost 2 bases, J lost 5 bases, and 5 bases stayed unmatched. The CDR3 loop reads CASSYRSRGTGELFF. The DNA of the CDR3 is TGTGCCAGCAGTTACCGTTCCAGGGGGACCGGGGAGCTGTTTTTT.

This clone was recorded once. The chain employs TRBV25-1 and TRBJ2-2; the D gene is possibly TRBD1 (5 bases). Trimming cost V 2 bases and J 4 bases, with 8 bases left between them. The CDR3 consists of 14 residues. Germline CDR1 and CDR2: MGHDK and SYGVNS. The CDR3 sequence: CASSEQGFTGELFF. The CDR3 region has the DNA TGTGCCAGCAGTGAACAGGGTTTCACCGGGGAGCTGTTTTTT.